This is a list of T cell receptor beta chains from one sample in a study of cytotoxic CD8 clonotypes in ibrutinib-treated CLL. Here immunoSEQ multiplex PCR was the method, and the copy in TCRdb shows in-frame clones only, minus some. The data hold about 140,000 clones, with around 77% observed a single time. Sequenced material: PBMCs, taken after 12 months of ibrutinib treatment. The receptors shown here come from a human donor with chronic lymphocytic leukemia. CDR3s include the opening cysteine and the closing phenylalanine or tryptophan. The order of the fields is CDR3 length, J gene, V gene, CDR3 protein.

14 TRBJ2-7 TRBV11-2 CASLTGTPVGVQYF
15 TRBJ2-7 TRBV6-5 CASSYSSWVSYEQYF
15 TRBJ2-3 TRBV7-2 CASSLVAGSSDTQYF
11 TRBJ2-5 TRBV20-1 CSARALETQYF
11 TRBJ1-2 TRBV29-1 CSVEANYGYTF
14 TRBJ2-1 TRBV6-5 CASSYAQTYNEQFF
17 TRBJ2-3 TRBV7-9 CASSSRVGLAGEWSQYF
15 TRBJ2-1 TRBV30 CAWSGGQVSYNEQFF
11 TRBJ1-2 TRBV29-1 CSCRGNYGYTF
16 TRBJ2-3 TRBV28 CANRDLTGPRTDTQYF
12 TRBJ2-1 TRBV2 CASSEENNEQFF
13 TRBJ1-2 TRBV7-6 CASSDTQVDGYTF
11 TRBJ1-2 TRBV4-2 CASSFRYGYTF